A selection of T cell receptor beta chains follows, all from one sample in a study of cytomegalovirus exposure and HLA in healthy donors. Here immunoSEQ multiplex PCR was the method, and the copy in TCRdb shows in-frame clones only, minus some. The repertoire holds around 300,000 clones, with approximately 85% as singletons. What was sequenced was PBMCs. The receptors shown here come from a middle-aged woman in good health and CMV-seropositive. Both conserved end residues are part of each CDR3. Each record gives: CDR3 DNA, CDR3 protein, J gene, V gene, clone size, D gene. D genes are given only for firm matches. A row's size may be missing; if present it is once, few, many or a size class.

cdr3_nt: TGTGCCTGGAGTGCCTGGGGGCTAGGAAACACCATATATTTT; cdr3_aa: CAWSAWGLGNTIYF; j_call: TRBJ1-3; v_call: TRBV30; clone_size: -; d_call: -
cdr3_nt: TGTGCCAGTACCAGGGGGCGGGGCTATAATTCACCCCTCCACTTT; cdr3_aa: CASTRGRGYNSPLHF; j_call: TRBJ1-6; v_call: TRBV19; clone_size: few; d_call: TRBD1
cdr3_nt: TGTGCCAGCAGTGACCCCCCAGGGGGCATGTTGAGCTACACCTTC; cdr3_aa: CASSDPPGGMLSYTF; j_call: TRBJ1-2; v_call: TRBV2; clone_size: -; d_call: TRBD1
cdr3_nt: TGCAGCGTTGGGGGGGACAGGGGGGAGAATGGCTACACCTTC; cdr3_aa: CSVGGDRGENGYTF; j_call: TRBJ1-2; v_call: TRBV29-1; clone_size: -; d_call: TRBD1
cdr3_nt: TGCGCCAGCAGCCAAGGGGGGCTGTATGAAAAACTGTTTTTT; cdr3_aa: CASSQGGLYEKLFF; j_call: TRBJ1-4; v_call: TRBV4-3; clone_size: -; d_call: -
cdr3_nt: TGTGCCAGCAGCTTTCACGCAGGGGGCGGCGAGCAGTACTTC; cdr3_aa: CASSFHAGGGEQYF; j_call: TRBJ2-7; v_call: TRBV7-2; clone_size: -; d_call: TRBD1
cdr3_nt: TGTGCCAGCAGCCGGGGGGAGGAGAATGAGCAGTTCTTC; cdr3_aa: CASSRGEENEQFF; j_call: TRBJ2-1; v_call: TRBV11-3; clone_size: -; d_call: TRBD2
cdr3_nt: TGTGCCAGTAGTCCCCAGTTCAACAATGAGCAGTTCTTC; cdr3_aa: CASSPQFNNEQFF; j_call: TRBJ2-1; v_call: TRBV19; clone_size: -; d_call: -
cdr3_nt: TGTGCCAGCAGCCCTCAGGAGGGACAGGGCCCGGACACTGAAGCTTTCTTT; cdr3_aa: CASSPQEGQGPDTEAFF; j_call: TRBJ1-1; v_call: TRBV5-4; clone_size: -; d_call: TRBD1
cdr3_nt: TGTGCCAGCACACACACAGGGTTGTACGAGCAGTACTTC; cdr3_aa: CASTHTGLYEQYF; j_call: TRBJ2-7; v_call: TRBV5-4; clone_size: once; d_call: -
cdr3_nt: TGTGCCAGCAGCCCGGCAGGGCGGGAGCAGTACTTC; cdr3_aa: CASSPAGREQYF; j_call: TRBJ2-7; v_call: TRBV7-9; clone_size: -; d_call: -
cdr3_nt: TGTGCCAGCAGCTTAGCGCGGGCGTATGGCTACACCTTC; cdr3_aa: CASSLARAYGYTF; j_call: TRBJ1-2; v_call: TRBV7-8; clone_size: few; d_call: -
cdr3_nt: TGTGCCAGCAGTTTAGGACAGGGGCAAGAGCAGTACTTC; cdr3_aa: CASSLGQGQEQYF; j_call: TRBJ2-7; v_call: TRBV28; clone_size: -; d_call: TRBD1
cdr3_nt: TGCGCCAGCAGCCAAGATTCCGGGGGTAACTCTGGGGCCAACGTCCTGACTTTC; cdr3_aa: CASSQDSGGNSGANVLTF; j_call: TRBJ2-6; v_call: TRBV4-3; clone_size: -; d_call: -